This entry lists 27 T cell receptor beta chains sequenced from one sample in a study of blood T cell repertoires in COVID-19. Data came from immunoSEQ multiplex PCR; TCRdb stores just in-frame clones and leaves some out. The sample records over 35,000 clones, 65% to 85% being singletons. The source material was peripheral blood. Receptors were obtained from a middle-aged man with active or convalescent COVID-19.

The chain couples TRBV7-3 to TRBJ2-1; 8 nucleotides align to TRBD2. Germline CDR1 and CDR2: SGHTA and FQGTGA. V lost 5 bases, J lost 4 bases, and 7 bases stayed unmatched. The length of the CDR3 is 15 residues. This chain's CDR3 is CASSPGLAVYNEQFF. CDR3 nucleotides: TGTGCCAGCAGCCCTGGACTAGCAGTGTACAATGAGCAGTTCTTC. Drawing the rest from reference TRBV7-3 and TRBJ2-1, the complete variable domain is GAGVSQTPSNKVTEKGKYVELRCDPISGHTALYWYRQSLGQGPEFLIYFQGTGAADDSGLPNDRFFAVRPEGSVSTLKIQRTERGDSAVYLCASSPGLAVYNEQFFGPGTRLTVL.

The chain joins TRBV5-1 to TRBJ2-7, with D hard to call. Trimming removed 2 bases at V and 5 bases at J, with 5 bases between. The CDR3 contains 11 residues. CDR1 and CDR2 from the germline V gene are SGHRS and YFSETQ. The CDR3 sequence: CASSFGDEQYF. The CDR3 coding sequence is TGCGCCAGCAGCTTCGGAGACGAGCAGTACTTC.

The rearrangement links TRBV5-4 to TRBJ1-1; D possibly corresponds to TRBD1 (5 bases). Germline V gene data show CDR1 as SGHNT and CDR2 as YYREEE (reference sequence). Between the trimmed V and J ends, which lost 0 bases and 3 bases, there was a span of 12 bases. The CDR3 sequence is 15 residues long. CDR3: CASSLVQVRDTEAFF. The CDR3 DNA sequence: TGTGCCAGCAGCTTGGTACAGGTACGGGACACTGAAGCTTTCTTT.

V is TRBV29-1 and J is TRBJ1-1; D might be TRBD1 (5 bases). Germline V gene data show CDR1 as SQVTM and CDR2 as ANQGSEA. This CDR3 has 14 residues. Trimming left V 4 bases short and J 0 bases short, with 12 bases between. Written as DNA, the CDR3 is TGCAGCGTTGTATCGGGGGAGATGAACACTGAAGCTTTCTTT. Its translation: CSVVSGEMNTEAFF.

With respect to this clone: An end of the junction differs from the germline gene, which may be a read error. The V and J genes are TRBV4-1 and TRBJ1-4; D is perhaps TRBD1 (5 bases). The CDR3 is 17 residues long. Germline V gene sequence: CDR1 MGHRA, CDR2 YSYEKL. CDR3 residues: CASSQDRAGPTNEKLFF. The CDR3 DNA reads TGCGCCAGCAGTCAAGATAGGGCGGGACCAACTAATGAAAAACTGTTTTTT.

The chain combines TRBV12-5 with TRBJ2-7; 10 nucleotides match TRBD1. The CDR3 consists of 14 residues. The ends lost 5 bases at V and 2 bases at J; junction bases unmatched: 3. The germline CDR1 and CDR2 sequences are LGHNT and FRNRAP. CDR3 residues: CASGPGQGAYEQYF. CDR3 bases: TGTGCTAGTGGTCCCGGACAGGGGGCCTACGAGCAGTACTTC.

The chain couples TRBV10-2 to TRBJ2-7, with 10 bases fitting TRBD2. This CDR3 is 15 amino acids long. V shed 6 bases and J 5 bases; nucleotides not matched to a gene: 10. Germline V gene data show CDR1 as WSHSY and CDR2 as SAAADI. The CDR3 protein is CASSGLAGVGNEQYF. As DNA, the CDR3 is TGCGCCAGCAGCGGTCTAGCGGGAGTAGGAAACGAGCAGTACTTC.

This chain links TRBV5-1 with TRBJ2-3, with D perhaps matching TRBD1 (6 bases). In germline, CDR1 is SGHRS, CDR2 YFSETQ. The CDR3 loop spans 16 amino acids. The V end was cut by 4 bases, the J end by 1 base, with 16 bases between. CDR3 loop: CASSPRLRGGTDTQYF. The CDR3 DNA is TGCGCCAGCAGCCCGAGGCTCAGGGGCGGCACAGATACGCAGTATTTT.

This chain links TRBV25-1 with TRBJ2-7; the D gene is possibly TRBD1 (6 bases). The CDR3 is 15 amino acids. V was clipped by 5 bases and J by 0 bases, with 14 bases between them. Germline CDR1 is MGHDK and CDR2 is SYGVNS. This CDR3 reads CASSPSTGSSYEQYF. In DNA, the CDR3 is TGTGCCAGCAGTCCCTCGACAGGAAGCTCCTACGAGCAGTACTTC.

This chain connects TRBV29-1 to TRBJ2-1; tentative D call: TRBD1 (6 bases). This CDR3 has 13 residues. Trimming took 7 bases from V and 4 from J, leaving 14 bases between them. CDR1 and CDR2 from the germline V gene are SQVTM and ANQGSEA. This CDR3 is CSAEGGQYNEQFF. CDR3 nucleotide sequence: TGCAGCGCCGAAGGAGGACAGTACAATGAGCAGTTCTTC.

CDR3 nucleotide sequence: TGTGCCACCAGTGAACACGCCGGGACTAGCAGGGATGAGCAGTTCTTC. Translating it yields CATSEHAGTSRDEQFF. The rearrangement joins TRBV24-1 to TRBJ2-1; TRBD2 matches at 9 bases. The junction had 11 bases not matched to a gene; V was cut back by 4 bases and J by 8 bases. The CDR3 contains 16 residues. Germline lookup yields CDR1 KGHDR and CDR2 SFDVKD.

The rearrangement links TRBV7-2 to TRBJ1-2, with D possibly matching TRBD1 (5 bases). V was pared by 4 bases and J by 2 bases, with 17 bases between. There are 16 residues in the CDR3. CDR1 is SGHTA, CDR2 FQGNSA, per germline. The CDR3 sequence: CASSYLGRGSNYGYTF. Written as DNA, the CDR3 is TGTGCCAGCAGCTACTTAGGAAGGGGATCCAACTATGGCTACACCTTC.

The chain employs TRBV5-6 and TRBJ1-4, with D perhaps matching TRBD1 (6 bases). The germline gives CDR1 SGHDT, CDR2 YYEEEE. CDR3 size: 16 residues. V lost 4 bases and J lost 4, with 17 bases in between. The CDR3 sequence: CASSRLRGRGNEKLFF. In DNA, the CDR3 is TGTGCCAGCAGCCGTCTGCGGGGGCGAGGTAATGAAAAACTGTTTTTT.

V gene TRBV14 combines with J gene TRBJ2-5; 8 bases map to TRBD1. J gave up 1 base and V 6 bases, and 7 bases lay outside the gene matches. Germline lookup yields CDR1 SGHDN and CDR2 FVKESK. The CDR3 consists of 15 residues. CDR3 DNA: TGTGCCAGCAGTCAATTTGGACAGGGCCAAGAGACCCAGTACTTC. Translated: CASSQFGQGQETQYF.

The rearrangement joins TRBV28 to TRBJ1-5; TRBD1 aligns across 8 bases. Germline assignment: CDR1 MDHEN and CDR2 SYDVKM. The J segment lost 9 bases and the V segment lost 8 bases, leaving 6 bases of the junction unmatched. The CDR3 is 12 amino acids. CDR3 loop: CASRGQGGPQHF. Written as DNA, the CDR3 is TGTGCCAGCCGAGGACAGGGAGGGCCCCAGCATTTT.

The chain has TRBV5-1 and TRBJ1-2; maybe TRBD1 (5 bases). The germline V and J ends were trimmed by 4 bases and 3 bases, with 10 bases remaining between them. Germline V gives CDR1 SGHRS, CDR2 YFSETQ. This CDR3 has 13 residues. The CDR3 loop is CASSPGRDYGYTF. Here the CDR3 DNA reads TGCGCCAGCAGCCCCGGCAGGGACTATGGCTACACCTTC. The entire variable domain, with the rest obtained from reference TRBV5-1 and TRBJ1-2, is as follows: KAGVTQTPRYLIKTRGQQVTLSCSPISGHRSVSWYQQTPGQGLQFLFEYFSETQRNKGNFPGRFSGRQFSNSRSEMNVSTLELGDSALYLCASSPGRDYGYTFGSGTRLTVV.

The CDR3 DNA sequence: TGTGCCAGCAGCCAAGTTCCCCCCAGTGTGGGTGCGGATTCACCCCTCCACTTT. This codes for CASSQVPPSVGADSPLHF. This rearrangement joins TRBV14 to TRBJ1-6; no clear D. The CDR3 is made up of 18 amino acids. The germline CDR1 and CDR2 sequences are SGHDN and FVKESK. Trimming cost V 1 base and J 8 bases, with 21 bases left between them.

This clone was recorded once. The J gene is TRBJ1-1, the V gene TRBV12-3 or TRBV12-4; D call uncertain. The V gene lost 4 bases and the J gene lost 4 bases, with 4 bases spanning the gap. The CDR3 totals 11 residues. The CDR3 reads CASSSGTEAFF. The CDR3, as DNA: TGTGCCAGCAGTTCGGGCACTGAAGCTTTCTTT.

CDR3 sequence: CASSQGGGIQPQHF. In DNA form, the CDR3 reads TGCGCCAGCAGCCAAGGAGGGGGCATTCAGCCCCAGCATTTT. This rearrangement joins TRBV4-3 to TRBJ1-5; 7 bases align to TRBD1. There are 14 residues in the CDR3. Trimming cost V 1 base and J 6 bases; bases outside gene matches: 3. Germline V gene data show CDR1 as LGHNA and CDR2 as YSLEER.

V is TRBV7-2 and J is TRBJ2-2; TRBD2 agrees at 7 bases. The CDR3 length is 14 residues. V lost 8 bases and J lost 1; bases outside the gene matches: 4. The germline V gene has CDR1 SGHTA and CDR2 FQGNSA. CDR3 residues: CASGVAGNTGELFF. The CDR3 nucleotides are TGTGCCAGCGGGGTAGCGGGGAACACCGGGGAGCTGTTTTTT.

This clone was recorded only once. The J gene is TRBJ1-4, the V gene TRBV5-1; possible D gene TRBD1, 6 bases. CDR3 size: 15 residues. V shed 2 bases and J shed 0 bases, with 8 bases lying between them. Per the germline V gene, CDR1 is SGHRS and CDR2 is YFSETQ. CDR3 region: CASSFNRATNEKLFF. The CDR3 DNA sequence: TGCGCCAGCAGCTTTAACAGGGCAACTAATGAAAAACTGTTTTTT.

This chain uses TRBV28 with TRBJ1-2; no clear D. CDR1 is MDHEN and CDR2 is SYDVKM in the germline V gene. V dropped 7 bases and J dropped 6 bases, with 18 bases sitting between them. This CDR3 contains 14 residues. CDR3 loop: CASTTPQAENGYTF. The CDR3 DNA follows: TGTGCCAGCACCACGCCCCAGGCAGAAAATGGCTACACCTTC.

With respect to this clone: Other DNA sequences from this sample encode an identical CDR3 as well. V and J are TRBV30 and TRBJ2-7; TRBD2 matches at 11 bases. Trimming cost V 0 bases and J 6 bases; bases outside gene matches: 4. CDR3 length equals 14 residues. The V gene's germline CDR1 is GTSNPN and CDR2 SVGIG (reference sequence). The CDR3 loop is CAWSVRLAGGEQYF. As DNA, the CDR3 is TGTGCCTGGAGTGTGAGGCTAGCGGGGGGCGAGCAGTACTTC.

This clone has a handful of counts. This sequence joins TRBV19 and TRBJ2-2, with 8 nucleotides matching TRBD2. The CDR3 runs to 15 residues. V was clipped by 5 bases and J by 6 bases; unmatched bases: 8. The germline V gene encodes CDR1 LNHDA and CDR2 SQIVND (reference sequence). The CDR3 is CASSGDPAGAGELFF. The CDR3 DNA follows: TGTGCCAGTAGTGGGGACCCAGCGGGAGCCGGGGAGCTGTTTTTT.

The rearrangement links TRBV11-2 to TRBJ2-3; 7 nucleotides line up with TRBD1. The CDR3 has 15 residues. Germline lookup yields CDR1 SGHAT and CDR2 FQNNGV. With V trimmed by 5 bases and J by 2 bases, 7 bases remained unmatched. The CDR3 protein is CASSRLQGTTDTQYF. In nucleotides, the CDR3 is TGTGCCAGCAGCCGACTACAGGGGACCACAGATACGCAGTATTTT.

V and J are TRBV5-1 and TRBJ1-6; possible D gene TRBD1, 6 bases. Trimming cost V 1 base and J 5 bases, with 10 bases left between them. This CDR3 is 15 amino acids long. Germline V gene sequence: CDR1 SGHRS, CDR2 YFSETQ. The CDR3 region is CASSLRGSNNSPLHF. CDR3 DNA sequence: TGCGCCAGCAGCTTGAGGGGGTCCAATAATTCACCCCTCCACTTT.

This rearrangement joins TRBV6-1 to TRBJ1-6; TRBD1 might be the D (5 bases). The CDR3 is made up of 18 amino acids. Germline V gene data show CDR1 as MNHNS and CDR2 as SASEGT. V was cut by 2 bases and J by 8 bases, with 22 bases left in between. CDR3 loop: CASSERVARGPSYSPLHF. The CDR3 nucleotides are TGTGCCAGCAGTGAAAGGGTCGCAAGGGGCCCCTCGTATTCACCCCTCCACTTT.